A selection of T cell receptor beta chains follows, all from one sample in a study of T cell changes during pregnancy in multiple sclerosis. Repertoires were generated with immunoSEQ multiplex PCR, while TCRdb's copy carries only in-frame clones and drops some. This sample has roughly 110,000 clones, with roughly 89% found just once. Sequencing used peripheral blood, obtained before pregnancy. The receptors here all came from a female donor with multiple sclerosis, enrolled in a pregnancy study. Both conserved end residues are part of each CDR3. Each record gives: V gene, J gene, D gene, clone size, CDR3 DNA, CDR3 protein. D genes are given only for firm matches. Not every row has a clone size; where given, it reads once, few, many or a size class.

v_gene: TRBV30
j_gene: TRBJ2-3
d_gene: -
abundance: -
CDR3nt: TGTGCCTGGGAGAGATCTACGCAGTATTTT
CDR3aa: CAWERSTQYF

v_gene: TRBV28
j_gene: TRBJ1-5
d_gene: TRBD1
abundance: -
CDR3nt: TGTGCCAGCAGTTTGAGAGGACAGGGTTTTCGGCAGCCCCAGCATTTT
CDR3aa: CASSLRGQGFRQPQHF

v_gene: TRBV5-6
j_gene: TRBJ2-7
d_gene: -
abundance: -
CDR3nt: TGTGCCAGCAGCTTGGTGGCAGGGGGGCTCGAGCAGTACTTC
CDR3aa: CASSLVAGGLEQYF

v_gene: TRBV19
j_gene: TRBJ2-1
d_gene: -
abundance: -
CDR3nt: TGTGCCAGTAGTATAGATCTGGAGGGGAATGAGCAGTTCTTC
CDR3aa: CASSIDLEGNEQFF

v_gene: TRBV6-5
j_gene: TRBJ2-3
d_gene: TRBD2
abundance: -
CDR3nt: TGTGCCAGCAGTTCCCCCAGCGGGAGGGCCACAGATACGCAGTATTTT
CDR3aa: CASSSPSGRATDTQYF

v_gene: TRBV19
j_gene: TRBJ1-6
d_gene: TRBD1
abundance: -
CDR3nt: TGTGCCAGTAGTTCCCCGGAGGGGGCGGATTCACCCCTCCACTTT
CDR3aa: CASSSPEGADSPLHF

v_gene: TRBV6-4
j_gene: TRBJ2-3
d_gene: -
abundance: -
CDR3nt: TGTGCCAGCAGTCAGCGCGCAGATACGCAGTATTTT
CDR3aa: CASSQRADTQYF

v_gene: TRBV5-1
j_gene: TRBJ1-1
d_gene: TRBD1
abundance: -
CDR3nt: TGCGCCAGCAGCCTGGGACAGGGGACTAACACTGAAGCTTTCTTT
CDR3aa: CASSLGQGTNTEAFF

v_gene: TRBV6-5
j_gene: TRBJ1-2
d_gene: TRBD1
abundance: -
CDR3nt: TGTGCCAGCAGTCAGACAGGGACGGACTATGGCTACACCTTC
CDR3aa: CASSQTGTDYGYTF

v_gene: TRBV30
j_gene: TRBJ1-2
d_gene: -
abundance: -
CDR3nt: TGTGCCTGGAGTGTTGGGGGGGCGTATGGCTACACCTTC
CDR3aa: CAWSVGGAYGYTF

v_gene: TRBV19
j_gene: TRBJ1-2
d_gene: TRBD1
abundance: once
CDR3nt: TGTGCCAGTAGTCCGGGAGGGGGCGGCTACACCTTC
CDR3aa: CASSPGGGGYTF

v_gene: TRBV12-5
j_gene: TRBJ1-1
d_gene: -
abundance: -
CDR3nt: TGTGCTAGTGGCTGGGAAAGGGCTGGCCGAGGGGCTTTCTTT
CDR3aa: CASGWERAGRGAFF

v_gene: TRBV6-1
j_gene: TRBJ1-4
d_gene: TRBD1
abundance: -
CDR3nt: TGTGCCAGCAGTGAGGGGACAGTGAATGAAAAACTGTTTTTT
CDR3aa: CASSEGTVNEKLFF

v_gene: TRBV6-6
j_gene: TRBJ1-3
d_gene: -
abundance: -
CDR3nt: TGTGCCAGCACCCTAAGGGGGATCTCTGGAAACACCATATATTTT
CDR3aa: CASTLRGISGNTIYF

v_gene: TRBV29-1
j_gene: TRBJ2-2
d_gene: TRBD2
abundance: -
CDR3nt: TGCAGCGCCTGGACTAGCGCGAACACCGGGGAGCTGTTTTTT
CDR3aa: CSAWTSANTGELFF

v_gene: TRBV30
j_gene: TRBJ2-3
d_gene: -
abundance: -
CDR3nt: TGTGCCTGGAGCTGGCAGGGGCCATATGATAGCACAGATACGCAGTATTTT
CDR3aa: CAWSWQGPYDSTDTQYF

v_gene: TRBV5-4
j_gene: TRBJ2-1
d_gene: -
abundance: -
CDR3nt: TGTGCCAGCGGCGAGACAGGCAAGGGGGAGCAGTTCTTC
CDR3aa: CASGETGKGEQFF

v_gene: TRBV30
j_gene: TRBJ1-6
d_gene: -
abundance: -
CDR3nt: TGTGCCTGGACTCGTTTATCGGGCGGGGGAAATAATTCACCCCTCCACTTT
CDR3aa: CAWTRLSGGGNNSPLHF

v_gene: TRBV6-1
j_gene: TRBJ2-7
d_gene: -
abundance: -
CDR3nt: TGTGCCGGCAAAACAGGCCCCTACGAGCAGTACTTC
CDR3aa: CAGKTGPYEQYF

v_gene: TRBV7-9
j_gene: TRBJ2-1
d_gene: -
abundance: -
CDR3nt: TGTGCCAGCACCTCTTACCCCGGCTCCTACAATGAGCAGTTCTTC
CDR3aa: CASTSYPGSYNEQFF

v_gene: TRBV27
j_gene: TRBJ1-1
d_gene: -
abundance: -
CDR3nt: TGTGCCAGCAGTTTTTCGGGGACTGAAGCTTTCTTT
CDR3aa: CASSFSGTEAFF

v_gene: TRBV18
j_gene: TRBJ1-2
d_gene: -
abundance: -
CDR3nt: TGTGCCAGCTCACCGAAACGGGACTATGGCTACACCTTC
CDR3aa: CASSPKRDYGYTF

v_gene: TRBV5-1
j_gene: TRBJ2-7
d_gene: TRBD1
abundance: -
CDR3nt: TGCGCCAGCAGCCTTACCGGGACAGGGACCTACGAGCAGTACTTC
CDR3aa: CASSLTGTGTYEQYF

v_gene: TRBV7-8
j_gene: TRBJ1-5
d_gene: TRBD1
abundance: -
CDR3nt: TGTGCCAGCAGCCCGGGGACAGGAGGGAATCAGCCCCAGCATTTT
CDR3aa: CASSPGTGGNQPQHF

v_gene: TRBV27
j_gene: TRBJ1-1
d_gene: -
abundance: -
CDR3nt: TGTGCCAGCAGTATACGAGGGAGTGGCACTGAAGCTTTCTTT
CDR3aa: CASSIRGSGTEAFF

v_gene: TRBV30
j_gene: TRBJ2-4
d_gene: -
abundance: -
CDR3nt: TGTGCCTGGAGTGGTCAATGGGGAGTTGGTCGGGACATTCAGTACTTC
CDR3aa: CAWSGQWGVGRDIQYF

v_gene: TRBV6-1
j_gene: TRBJ2-7
d_gene: TRBD1
abundance: few
CDR3nt: TGTGCCAGCAGTGAAGGTGGGCAGGGGGCGGGTTACGAGCAGTACTTC
CDR3aa: CASSEGGQGAGYEQYF

v_gene: TRBV20-1
j_gene: TRBJ2-5
d_gene: -
abundance: -
CDR3nt: TGCAGTGCGAACCCCGGAGAGACCCAGTACTTC
CDR3aa: CSANPGETQYF

v_gene: TRBV29-1
j_gene: TRBJ2-1
d_gene: TRBD2
abundance: once
CDR3nt: TGCAGCGTTGAGGAACTAGCGCTCTACAATGAGCAGTTCTTC
CDR3aa: CSVEELALYNEQFF

v_gene: TRBV10-3
j_gene: TRBJ1-1
d_gene: -
abundance: -
CDR3nt: TGTGCCATCACAGAACAGCAGAACACTGAAGCTTTCTTT
CDR3aa: CAITEQQNTEAFF

v_gene: TRBV19
j_gene: TRBJ1-3
d_gene: -
abundance: once
CDR3nt: TGTGCCAGTAGTGTTAACAGGGACGAAACTGGAAACACCATATATTTT
CDR3aa: CASSVNRDETGNTIYF

v_gene: TRBV19
j_gene: TRBJ2-2
d_gene: TRBD2
abundance: few
CDR3nt: TGTGCCAGTAGGAGACTAGCGGGAGACACCGGGGAGCTGTTTTTT
CDR3aa: CASRRLAGDTGELFF

v_gene: TRBV28
j_gene: TRBJ2-2
d_gene: TRBD1
abundance: -
CDR3nt: TGTGCCAGCACCCTCGACAGGGGGGACACCGGGGAGCTGTTTTTT
CDR3aa: CASTLDRGDTGELFF

v_gene: TRBV7-3
j_gene: TRBJ2-7
d_gene: -
abundance: once
CDR3nt: TGTGCCAGCAGCGGAACGGACAAGCCCTACGAGCAGTACTTC
CDR3aa: CASSGTDKPYEQYF

v_gene: TRBV28
j_gene: TRBJ2-1
d_gene: TRBD1
abundance: -
CDR3nt: TGTGCCAGCAGTTTATACAGGGGGGATGAGCAGTTCTTC
CDR3aa: CASSLYRGDEQFF

v_gene: TRBV28
j_gene: TRBJ2-1
d_gene: TRBD1
abundance: -
CDR3nt: TGTGCCAGCCGGGACAGCTCCTACAATGAGCAGTTCTTC
CDR3aa: CASRDSSYNEQFF

v_gene: TRBV5-1
j_gene: TRBJ2-2
d_gene: TRBD2
abundance: -
CDR3nt: TGCGCCAGCAGCCCCCGAGCGGGGGGGCGGGGCGGGGAGCTGTTTTTT
CDR3aa: CASSPRAGGRGGELFF

v_gene: TRBV13
j_gene: TRBJ2-2
d_gene: -
abundance: -
CDR3nt: TGTGCCAGCAGCTTCTCCGTAGAAAACACCGGGGAGCTGTTTTTT
CDR3aa: CASSFSVENTGELFF

v_gene: TRBV29-1
j_gene: TRBJ2-1
d_gene: TRBD1
abundance: -
CDR3nt: TGCAGCGTTACCTTTTCCGGACAGGGGGAGATTCCCAGCTCCTACAATGAGCAGTTCTTC
CDR3aa: CSVTFSGQGEIPSSYNEQFF

v_gene: TRBV15
j_gene: TRBJ2-7
d_gene: -
abundance: -
CDR3nt: TGTGCCACCACCGGCGAATTGGGACTTCACTACGAGCAGTACTTC
CDR3aa: CATTGELGLHYEQYF

v_gene: TRBV28
j_gene: TRBJ1-5
d_gene: -
abundance: -
CDR3nt: TGTGCCAGCAGTTCCCCCAGCCCGGGGGGCAATCAGCCCCAGCATTTT
CDR3aa: CASSSPSPGGNQPQHF

v_gene: TRBV19
j_gene: TRBJ2-5
d_gene: TRBD2
abundance: -
CDR3nt: TGTGCCAGTCGGCTTAGCGGGGGGGTATCGGAGACCCAGTACTTC
CDR3aa: CASRLSGGVSETQYF

v_gene: TRBV5-4
j_gene: TRBJ1-1
d_gene: -
abundance: -
CDR3nt: TGTGCCAGCAGCTTACAGGGTGGCACTGAAGCTTTCTTT
CDR3aa: CASSLQGGTEAFF

v_gene: TRBV7-2
j_gene: TRBJ2-3
d_gene: -
abundance: -
CDR3nt: TGTGCCAGCAGCTCGCAGGGAACAGATACGCAGTATTTT
CDR3aa: CASSSQGTDTQYF

v_gene: TRBV19
j_gene: TRBJ1-4
d_gene: TRBD1
abundance: -
CDR3nt: TGTGCCAGTAGCCGTCCGGGACAGGGGGCTCCGAGGGATTTT
CDR3aa: CASSRPGQGAPRDF

v_gene: TRBV2
j_gene: TRBJ1-5
d_gene: TRBD1
abundance: -
CDR3nt: TGTGCCAGCAGTGGCGGGACAGGGTATAATCAGCCCCAGCATTTT
CDR3aa: CASSGGTGYNQPQHF

v_gene: TRBV6-6
j_gene: TRBJ1-3
d_gene: -
abundance: -
CDR3nt: TGTGCCAGCAACACAGGCTCTGGAAACACCATATATTTT
CDR3aa: CASNTGSGNTIYF

v_gene: TRBV7-8
j_gene: TRBJ2-7
d_gene: TRBD1
abundance: -
CDR3nt: TGTGCCAGCAGCACTACAGGGGGTCACGAGCAGTACTTC
CDR3aa: CASSTTGGHEQYF

v_gene: TRBV6-6
j_gene: TRBJ1-2
d_gene: -
abundance: -
CDR3nt: TGTGCCAGCAGTTCCGACCCCGGGATTTTTGATGGCTACACCTTC
CDR3aa: CASSSDPGIFDGYTF

v_gene: TRBV30
j_gene: TRBJ1-5
d_gene: -
abundance: -
CDR3nt: TGTGCCTGGAGTGTAAGGGGTACTAGCAATCAGCCCCAGCATTTT
CDR3aa: CAWSVRGTSNQPQHF

v_gene: TRBV7-2
j_gene: TRBJ2-5
d_gene: -
abundance: -
CDR3nt: TGTGCCAGCAGGCGACCGGAGGAGACCCAGTACTTC
CDR3aa: CASRRPEETQYF

v_gene: TRBV6-6
j_gene: TRBJ1-5
d_gene: -
abundance: -
CDR3nt: TGTGCCAGCAGCCAAGACCCTAAGGGGAGCAATCAGCCCCAGCATTTT
CDR3aa: CASSQDPKGSNQPQHF

v_gene: TRBV5-6
j_gene: TRBJ1-1
d_gene: -
abundance: -
CDR3nt: TGTGCCAGCAGCCGACAGTACACTGAAGCTTTCTTT
CDR3aa: CASSRQYTEAFF

v_gene: TRBV6-5
j_gene: TRBJ2-1
d_gene: -
abundance: -
CDR3nt: TGTGCCAGCACCCTTATTAGTAAATCTAGCAATGAGCAGTTCTTC
CDR3aa: CASTLISKSSNEQFF